The T cell receptor (beta chain) under discussion was sequenced for a study of T cells in Graves' hyperthyroidism and ophthalmopathy. Study-wide results and caveats: Ophthalmopathy was separated from stable hyperthyroidism by a 13 V-J model. The majority of expanded thyroid clonotypes above 0.001 also appeared in blood.

The CDR3 sequence is 13 residues long. Germline V gene data show CDR1 as MNHEY and CDR2 as SVGAGI. V was pared by 6 bases and J by 5 bases, with 4 bases of the junction left unmatched. This clonotype was counted ten times or more. Its antigen is not known. RNA transcripts were the template for amplifying TCR beta CDR3 regions. HTBI primers were used for first-round RT-PCR of the TCR CDR3. TCRdb itself ran the multiplex PCR reads through MiXCR, one entry per CDR3 protein. The sample has hundreds of thousands of distinct CDR3 sequences; 14% to 15% are singletons. Sequencing input: blood. This clonotype originated in a woman aged 40 to 49 with Graves' ophthalmopathy. The chain carries TRBV6-5 and TRBJ1-1; 9 nucleotides match TRBD1. The CDR3 region has the DNA TGTGCCAGCAGACAGGGGGCGGGGACTGAAGCTTTCTTT. Encoded protein: CASRQGAGTEAFF.